Listed here are 8 T cell receptor beta chains from one sample, sequenced in a study of radiotherapy plus CTLA-4 blockade in lung cancer. Repertoires were generated with immunoSEQ multiplex PCR, while TCRdb's copy carries only in-frame clones and drops some. The data show 24,000 or so clones, 70% to 75% seen once. The material was peripheral blood, obtained from a patient treated with radiotherapy plus ipilimumab. Source of these receptors: a human donor with non-small cell lung cancer whose response to radiotherapy plus ipilimumab could not be evaluated.

The V call is TRBV5-1, the J call TRBJ2-7; the D gene is possibly TRBD2 (5 bases). CDR1 and CDR2 (germline): SGHRS, YFSETQ. The CDR3 is 13 residues long. Between the trimmed V and J ends, which lost 0 bases and 2 bases, there was a span of 6 bases. This chain's CDR3 is CASSLEGAYEQYF. CDR3 coding DNA: TGCGCCAGCAGCTTGGAGGGAGCCTACGAGCAGTACTTC.

This rearrangement joins TRBV7-8 to TRBJ2-1; possible D gene TRBD2, 5 bases. The CDR3 has 14 amino acids. The germline CDR1 and CDR2 sequences are SGHVS and FQNEAQ. The V gene lost 0 bases and the J gene lost 3 bases, with 6 bases spanning the gap. CDR3 in DNA: TGTGCCAGCAGCTTAGCTCGGGACTACAATGAGCAGTTCTTC. This codes for CASSLARDYNEQFF.

The chain joins TRBV30 to TRBJ1-6, with 8 bases that match TRBD1. The CDR3 is made up of 15 amino acids. The V segment lost 4 bases and the J segment 5 bases; nucleotides outside the gene matches: 7. Germline CDR1 GTSNPN, CDR2 SVGIG (reference sequence). CDR3 DNA: TGTGCCTGGACCTTCCGGACAGGGAATAATTCACCCCTCCACTTT. Protein sequence: CAWTFRTGNNSPLHF.

The chain has TRBV27 and TRBJ1-4, with 8 positions matching TRBD1. Unmatched junction bases numbered 10, after V lost 6 bases and J lost 1 base. Germline loops: CDR1 MNHEY, CDR2 SMNVEV (reference sequence). There are 17 residues in the CDR3. CDR3 sequence: CASSPSGQGRTNEKLFF. The CDR3 nucleotides read TGTGCCAGCAGCCCCTCAGGACAGGGCCGAACTAATGAAAAACTGTTTTTT.

V gene TRBV4-3 combines with J gene TRBJ1-4; TRBD1 might be the D (6 bases). The CDR3 runs 18 residues. The germline V and J ends were trimmed by 0 bases and 3 bases, with 17 bases remaining between them. Germline loops: CDR1 LGHNA, CDR2 YSLEER. The CDR3 region has the DNA TGCGCCAGCAGCCAAGACTGGGGGGGGGCGTTGGCTAATGAAAAACTGTTTTTT. Translation: CASSQDWGGALANEKLFF.

The DNA of the CDR3 is TGCGCCAGCAGCTTGGTCTTCAGGGCCTACGAGCAGTACTTC. Translating it yields CASSLVFRAYEQYF. The V call is TRBV5-1, the J call TRBJ2-7, with D possibly TRBD1 on 5 matching bases. The length of the CDR3 is 14 residues. V lost 0 bases to trimming and J lost 2 bases, with 9 bases between them. CDR1 and CDR2 from the germline V gene are SGHRS and YFSETQ.

The rearrangement uses TRBV2 and TRBJ1-5; 8 nucleotides match TRBD1. V trimming: 2 bases; J trimming: 5 bases; junction bases outside the gene matches: 8. The CDR3 runs 16 residues. CDR1 and CDR2 (germline): SNHLY, FYNNEI. In DNA, the CDR3 is TGTGCCAGCAGTGAACGGGGCAGGGGGCGGCATCAGCCCCAGCATTTT. Protein: CASSERGRGRHQPQHF.

The rearrangement joins TRBV2 to TRBJ1-6, with 7 bases lining up with TRBD1. The trim removed 6 bases at V and 9 bases at J, leaving 8 bases unmatched. Germline V gene lookup returns CDR1 SNHLY and CDR2 FYNNEI. The CDR3 is 14 residues long. The CDR3 DNA sequence: TGTGCCAGCAGACGGGACAGCGGGCTTTCACCCCTCCACTTT. Translating it yields CASRRDSGLSPLHF.